A single sample gave rise to the 10 T cell receptor beta chains below, sequenced in a study of blood T cell repertoires in COVID-19. TCRdb's copy holds only in-frame clones and misses some; the assay was immunoSEQ multiplex PCR. The sample holds roughly 120,000 clones, around 74% seen once. Sequencing was carried out using peripheral blood. These receptors originate from a woman aged 55 to 70 with acute or convalescent COVID-19.

This clone was seen only once. V and J are TRBV5-1 and TRBJ1-2; 8 bases are a match to TRBD1. V was pared by 0 bases and J by 2 bases, with 3 bases of the junction left unmatched. Looked up from germline, CDR1 is SGHRS and CDR2 is YFSETQ. This CDR3 is built from 15 residues. DNA for the CDR3: TGCGCCAGCAGCTTGGGCGGACAGGGAAACTATGGCTACACCTTC. Protein sequence: CASSLGGQGNYGYTF.

The chain is built from TRBV6-2 or TRBV6-3 and TRBJ1-3; D gene uncertain. Germline CDR1 reads MNHEY; CDR2 reads SVGEGT. The CDR3 has 16 amino acids. V was shortened by 2 bases and J by 2 bases, with 13 bases between the two germline ends. In DNA form, the CDR3 reads TGTGCCAGCAGTTACGTGGGAGCACAAACTGGAAACACCATATATTTT. This gives the protein CASSYVGAQTGNTIYF.

The genes are TRBV19 and TRBJ1-1; D possibly corresponds to TRBD1 (6 bases). Per germline, CDR1 LNHDA and CDR2 SQIVND (reference sequence). This CDR3 contains 16 residues. Trimming took off 5 bases at V and 0 bases at J, with 16 bases between the two ends. The CDR3 region has the DNA TGTGCCAGTAGTGTCTCCGGGACATACATGAACACTGAAGCTTTCTTT. Protein: CASSVSGTYMNTEAFF.

This chain uses TRBV6-5 with TRBJ1-2; D is ambiguous. The V gene's germline CDR1 is MNHEY and CDR2 SVGAGI. The CDR3 is 14 residues long. The V end lost 6 bases, the J end lost 1 base, and 12 bases lay between the germline ends. The CDR3 DNA reads as TGTGCCAGCAGGGCCGAGGGAAATAACTATGGCTACACCTTC. Its translation: CASRAEGNNYGYTF.

The CDR3 here is CASSRTARYEQYF. The CDR3 DNA is TGTGCCAGCAGCCGGACAGCCAGATACGAGCAGTACTTC. V is TRBV28 and J is TRBJ2-7, with D possibly matching TRBD1 (6 bases). Germline values: CDR1 MDHEN, CDR2 SYDVKM. The CDR3 runs to 13 residues. Trimming pared 6 bases from V and 4 bases from J, leaving 13 bases between.

The chain links TRBV27 to TRBJ1-4; a weak D match, TRBD1 (6 bases). This CDR3 contains 14 residues. Germline values: CDR1 MNHEY, CDR2 SMNVEV (reference sequence). Trimming stripped 6 bases from V and 10 bases from J, with 18 bases between. The CDR3 DNA reads TGTGCCAGCAGCCCTGGGGGGGCTTGGGGAAAACTGTTTTTT. This gives the protein CASSPGGAWGKLFF.

The chain carries TRBV27 and TRBJ1-6; TRBD1 is a possible D gene (6 bases). Germline V lookup: CDR1 MNHEY, CDR2 SMNVEV (reference sequence). The V and J ends lost 2 bases and 9 bases respectively, with 8 bases between them. The CDR3 covers 13 residues. The CDR3 loop reads CASSLGQLSPLHF. The CDR3 DNA reads TGTGCCAGCAGTTTAGGACAGCTTTCACCCCTCCACTTT.

This chain uses TRBV11-2 with TRBJ1-6; 7 bases are a match to TRBD1. The ends lost 1 base at V and 6 bases at J; junction bases unmatched: 3. Germline CDR1 SGHAT, CDR2 FQNNGV. This CDR3 is 15 amino acids long. CDR3 sequence reads: CASSLVSGGNSPLHF. Written as DNA, the CDR3 is TGTGCCAGCAGCTTAGTATCAGGGGGTAATTCACCCCTCCACTTT.

The chain is built from TRBV12-3 or TRBV12-4 and TRBJ1-5; D gene uncertain. The CDR3 spans 12 residues. The ends were cut back, 3 bases at V and 7 bases at J, with 7 bases in the middle. The CDR3 DNA reads TGTGCCAGCAGTTTTGGGGAGCAGCCCCAGCATTTT. Protein sequence: CASSFGEQPQHF.

The V and J genes are TRBV10-3 and TRBJ1-2, with D perhaps TRBD1 (6 bases). V lost 2 bases, J lost 7 bases, and 14 bases lay in between. The CDR3 length is 14 residues. CDR1 is ENHRY, CDR2 SYGVKD, per germline. CDR3 region: CAISEAGDRPGYTF. Here the CDR3 DNA reads TGTGCCATCAGTGAGGCAGGGGACCGTCCTGGCTACACCTTC.